This record covers a single T cell receptor (beta chain). Its recognized antigen is unknown. Per-base qualities were not stored, and no clone one base away is much larger. In total, approximately 610 healthy bone marrow donors made up the cohort. All cohort members were sampled while nominally healthy, although unrecorded immune exposures were likely present. The donor was CMV seropositive and belonged to the group of 250 to 350 seropositive cohort members. Every donor gave a peripheral blood sample, and the peripheral blood mononuclear cells from that sample were used for TCR beta sequencing. Genomic DNA was extracted from the blood cell samples with the Qiagen DNeasy Blood Extraction Kit. The CDR3 has 14 amino acids, counting the end cysteine and phenylalanine. Only the CDR3 DNA stays, 42 bases, in frame from base 1. Trimming leaves V shorter by 6 bases and J shorter by 4 bases, with the junction holding 8 bases beyond the gene matches. Looking up the germline V gene yields CDR1 KGHSH and CDR2 LQKENI.

Library prep was done by the immunoSEQ multiplex PCR assay. For the multiplex PCR, a mixture combining 60 forward primers for TCR Vbeta segments and 13 reverse primers for TCR Jbeta segments was used. Amplification of the CDR3 region of rearranged TCR beta genes was performed with a multiplex PCR assay on genomic DNA. The Illumina HiSeq System was used to sequence the amplified TCR beta libraries as 87-base-pair reads. The authors' pipeline ran thus. A later analysis counted tens of millions of unique TCR beta chains across the 550 to 800 repertoires, and around 9.9 million of these chains were shared by at least two donors. Raw reads were error-corrected and collapsed into unique sequences by a nearest-neighbor algorithm in which closely related sequences were merged to remove PCR and sequencing errors. CDR3 sequences were aligned to IMGT reference sequences to assign V, D and J gene segments. For a sequence to be retained, at least a six-nucleotide match to both a V gene segment and a J gene segment was required. Rearrangements were classified as productive when the CDR3 lacked stop codons and remained in frame with V and J, and all other rearrangements were classified as non-productive. CDR3 was defined according to IMGT convention as the region running from the second conserved V-encoded cysteine to the conserved J-encoded phenylalanine. Sequences without an unambiguous match to a single V gene segment were excluded from the earlier analysis of approximately 600 of the donors. In an earlier analysis of a few hundred of the donors, a V segment was called functional when productive rearrangements were above 56.7%, and segregating when the standard deviation between donors exceeded 5%. A statistical classification framework was built for diagnosing cytomegalovirus status from the catalog of TCR beta chain sequences. A later analysis assigned V and J genes by comparing TCR nucleotide sequences with IMGT/GENE-DB human TR gene sequences. Using the TCRdist pipeline, a later analysis assigned CDR3 sequences along with most-parsimonious VDJ recombination scenarios. In a later analysis, every TCR beta chain was defined by the combination of its CDR3 amino acid sequence and its V-gene family, and reads without a unique V-gene family were dropped. In a later analysis, several hundred highly shared, low-generation-probability nucleotide sequences were removed to address suspected cross-contamination and a sequencing artifact. In a later analysis, a clonal expansion index was calculated for each public chain from normalized within-repertoire ranks of inferred template counts. In a later analysis, generation probabilities were computed with a VDJ recombination model fitted to out-of-frame rearrangements, and the resulting probabilities were checked against IGoR. A later analysis scored TCR-TCR, TCR-HLA and TCR-CMV co-occurrence with hypergeometric tests, applying a repertoire-size bias correction to TCR pairs. In a later analysis, false discovery rates were estimated by permuting HLA or CMV assignments 20 times. In a later analysis, co-occurring TCRs were grouped using DBSCAN, and TCRdist sequence similarity was added for clustering within HLA-allele-positive subsets. Repertoires with fewer than 30,000 or more than 120,000 public chains, plus five repertoires with anomalous nucleotide sharing, were excluded from co-occurrence clustering. The source is immuneACCESS, and TCRdb retained only in-frame sequences with V and J called. Part of the clones is not carried over; for the studies checked, unresolved V genes explain less than half of this, and the remainder is unexplained. The V and J calls and clone size come from that table; D and trimming were worked out from the DNA. The sample has 100,000 to 150,000 clones on record, 65% to 85% of them singletons. The ten biggest clones cover roughly 4.1% of the sample.

The data originate from a study of cytomegalovirus exposure and HLA in healthy donors (dated by TCRdb to 2017 to 2019). At the level of the whole study: An earlier analysis of more than 550 of the donors reported 250 to 300 Gb of sequence data and around 120 million unique TCR beta sequences obtained from around 190 million T cells. HLA typing included class I and class II loci at four-digit resolution. An early release that covered 500 to 800 HLA-typed donors contained around 330 gigabases of sequencing data and approximately 85 million unique TCR sequences. In addition to the first cohort of 500 to 850 subjects, a separate validation cohort of 100 to 150 different subjects was used. High-throughput TCR immunosequencing, statistical association of individual TCRs with disease status, and machine learning were combined to predict cytomegalovirus infection status. Of the roughly 420 genotyped donors, 80% to 90% were placed in the genetic ancestry cluster associated with self-reported Caucasian donors. The study profiled the T cell repertoires of hundreds of subjects by immunosequencing and related them to cytomegalovirus serostatus. All discovery cohort repertoires had been generated on a single sequencing platform. A later analysis re-analyzed previously published TCR beta repertoires from about 600 donors and added high-resolution HLA genotyping to study TCR occurrence patterns. The study aimed to test whether cataloging public T cell receptors could reveal signatures of past pathogen exposure. Among roughly 400 genotyped donors of the cohort, an average of roughly 230,000 unique TCR beta nucleotide sequences was sequenced per donor, of which roughly 17% were non-productive. The later analysis used no new phenotypic data to find candidate immune exposures, relying instead on TCR beta sequences and their occurrence across donors. Because of strong linkage in the cohort, roughly 5 DR-DQ haplotypes were treated as single units for association and clustering. Genome-wide SNP genotypes for about three fifths of the roughly 670 donors were used in a later genetic analysis, which treated that subset as a discovery cohort. Donor age, sex, ethnicity and CMV serostatus were collected together with the repertoire data. The number of donors typed differed by locus, with 629-630 for A, B, C, DRB1 and DQB1, around 500 for DQA1, 600 to 610 for DPA1, and about 450 for DPB1. An earlier analysis of 587 of the donors used high-throughput TCR beta sequencing to judge whether each TCR beta V gene segment behaved as functional or pseudogenic. General conclusions and limits of the study: The study listed around 160 TCR beta chains as associated with cytomegalovirus. In a later analysis, HLA-associated TCR beta chains showed more clonal expansion and lower generation probabilities than non-associated chains that were equally common. A later analysis reported that several top co-occurrence clusters appeared linked to parvovirus B19, influenza, CMV and Epstein-Barr virus. Because counts were too low, more than 15 rarely observed V segments, including chromosome 9 orphons, were excluded from the earlier analysis of 587 of the donors. In an earlier analysis of some 500 of the donors, most TCR beta V segments were observed in productive rearrangements about 87% or about 30% of the time, broadly matching IMGT annotations. In this cohort, only TCR beta chains were sequenced, and detectable features were limited by the absence of alpha or paired-chain data. In a later analysis, the rate of TCR association differed among HLA loci, with DRB1 alleles having the most associated TCRs and HLA-C alleles having the fewest. According to a later genetic analysis, donors in an Asian-associated ancestry cluster had fewer N-insertions in productive TCRs than the roughly 700-donor mean. At a false discovery rate of 0.05, a later analysis linked some 18,000 TCR beta sequences to specific HLA alleles. Most TCR sequences were observed very rarely across donors, whereas some public TCRs were present in many individuals. Because HLA typing was unavailable for some donors at each locus, only the typed subset was used in association tests. The classifier was reported to diagnose cytomegalovirus status with high specificity and sensitivity in both the original cohort and the validation cohort. Some IMGT-functional V segments, including TRBV6-2 and TRBV6-3, could not be distinguished by the 87-base-pair reads and were therefore excluded. In a later analysis, most CMV-associated TCR beta chains were found to appear HLA-restricted, with HLA associations seemingly driven largely by CMV exposure. According to the authors, the approach could potentially be generalized to other disease states and immunological phenotypes. A further reported finding was that TCR beta sequences accurately predicted the HLA-A and HLA-B alleles for most subjects in the first cohort. Roughly uniform sequencing depth across donors was assumed in presence/absence analyses, although this assumption may not hold. Linkage disequilibrium might explain the correlated functional status among segregating V segments, but an unknown experimental factor could not be excluded. The only immune exposure information available for the cohort was CMV serostatus. A few of the identified cytomegalovirus-associated TCR beta chains were confirmed in vitro to be specific for cytomegalovirus antigens. In a later genetic analysis, a missense DCLRE1C variant was associated with V-gene and J-gene trimming of TCR beta chains, and the association was replicated in an independent cohort. Assigning TCR associations to individual alleles was difficult when HLA alleles, especially DR and DQ, strongly co-occurred. A cluster of highly shared sequence variants was judged likely to represent a technical artifact of the sequencing pipeline.

The specimen sequenced was PBMCs. This TCR came from a man younger than 35 in good health and CMV-seropositive. Recombination linked TRBV18 to TRBJ1-2; 7 bases in the junction line up with TRBD1. The CDR3 in this case is CASSTADRVYGYTF. The DNA is as follows: TGTGCCAGCTCTACCGCTGACAGGGTCTATGGCTACACCTTC.